This T cell receptor beta chain is from a study of regulatory T cells in long-lasting Graves disease. About the study: For under 3 months, newly diagnosed Graves' patients had been taking antithyroid drugs.

Sequencing libraries for TCR beta were prepared with iRepertoire HTBI primers and Arm-PCR of CDR3 regions. TCRdb used MiXCR to reprocess the multiplex PCR reads, holding one entry per CDR3 protein. The sample yields roughly 440,000 distinct CDR3 sequences, roughly 15% seen once. Time point defined: newly diagnosed GD, antithyroid drugs for less than 3 months. Extracted PBMC RNA gave rise to the TCR library. The patient group derived from an endocrinology department in Xi'an, China. These same data were also listed under a study on T cells in Graves' hyperthyroidism and ophthalmopathy. In that study: Researchers ran a first-round RT-PCR on the TCR CDR3 using the HTBI primer set.

This sample comprised peripheral blood mononuclear cells (PBMCs), obtained at new diagnosis, from a patient treated with antithyroid drugs. The origin of this receptor is a woman between 18 and 29 years old with Graves disease.

The CDR3: CASSLAPSGRVNTGELFF. The CDR3, as DNA: TGTGCCAGCAGCTTAGCTCCGAGCGGGAGGGTTAACACCGGGGAGCTGTTTTTT. The J gene is TRBJ2-2, the V gene TRBV7-9, with TRBD2 matching 10 bases. This CDR3 region has 18 residues. CDR1 and CDR2 from the germline V gene are SEHNR and FQNEAQ (reference sequence). J gave up 2 bases and V 0 bases, and 6 bases lay outside the gene matches.